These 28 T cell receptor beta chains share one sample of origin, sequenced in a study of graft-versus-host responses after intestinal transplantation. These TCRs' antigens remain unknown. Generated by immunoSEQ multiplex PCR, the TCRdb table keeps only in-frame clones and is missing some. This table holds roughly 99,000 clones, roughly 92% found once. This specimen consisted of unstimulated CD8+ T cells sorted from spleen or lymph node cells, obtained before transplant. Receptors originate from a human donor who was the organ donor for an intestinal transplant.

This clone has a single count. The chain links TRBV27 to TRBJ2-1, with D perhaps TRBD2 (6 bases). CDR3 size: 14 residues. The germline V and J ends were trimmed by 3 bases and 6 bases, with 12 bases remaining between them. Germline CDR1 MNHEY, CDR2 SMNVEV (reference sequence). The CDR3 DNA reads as TGTGCCAGCAGTTTCGGAGGGGCTGTCAATGAGCAGTTCTTC. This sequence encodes CASSFGGAVNEQFF.

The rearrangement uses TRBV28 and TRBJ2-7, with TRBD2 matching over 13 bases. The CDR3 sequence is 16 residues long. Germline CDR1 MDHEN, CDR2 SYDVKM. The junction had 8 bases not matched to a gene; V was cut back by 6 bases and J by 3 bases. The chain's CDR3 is CASSPLAGGFNYEQYF. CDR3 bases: TGTGCCAGCAGCCCACTAGCGGGAGGGTTTAACTACGAGCAGTACTTC. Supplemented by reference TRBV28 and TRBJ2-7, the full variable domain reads DVKVTQSSRYLVKRTGEKVFLECVQDMDHENMFWYRQDPGLGLRLIYFSYDVKMKEKGDIPEGYSVSREKKERFSLILESASTNQTSMYLCASSPLAGGFNYEQYFGPGTRLTVT.

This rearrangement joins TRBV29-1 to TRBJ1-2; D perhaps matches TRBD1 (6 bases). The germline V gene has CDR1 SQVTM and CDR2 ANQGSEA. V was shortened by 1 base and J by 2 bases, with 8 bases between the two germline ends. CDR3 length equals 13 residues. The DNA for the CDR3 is TGCAGCGTTGAAGGGGGGCAAAACTATGGCTACACCTTC. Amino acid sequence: CSVEGGQNYGYTF.

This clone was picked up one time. The CDR3 DNA reads TGTGCCACCAGCCCGGGGGGAGAAAAACTGTTTTTT. Protein product: CATSPGGEKLFF. The gene calls are TRBV15 and TRBJ1-4, with D possibly being TRBD1 (5 bases). This CDR3 contains 12 residues. In germline, CDR1 is LNHNV, CDR2 YYDKDF (reference sequence). V was shortened by 5 bases and J by 8 bases, with 9 bases between the two germline ends.

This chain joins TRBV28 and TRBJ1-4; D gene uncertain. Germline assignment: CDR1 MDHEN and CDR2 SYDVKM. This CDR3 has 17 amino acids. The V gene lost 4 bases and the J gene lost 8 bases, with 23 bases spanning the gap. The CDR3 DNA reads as TGTGCCAGCAGTTCCTACAAGGCCGCGGGAGTCGGGGAAAAACTGTTTTTT. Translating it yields CASSSYKAAGVGEKLFF.

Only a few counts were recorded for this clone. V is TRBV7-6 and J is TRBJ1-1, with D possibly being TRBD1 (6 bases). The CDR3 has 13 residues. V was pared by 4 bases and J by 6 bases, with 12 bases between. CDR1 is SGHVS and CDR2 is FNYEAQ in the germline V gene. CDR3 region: CASSSDRSAEAFF. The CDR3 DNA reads TGTGCCAGCAGCTCCGACAGGAGTGCTGAAGCTTTCTTT.

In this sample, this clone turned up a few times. The CDR3 loop is CATQGASYEQYF. The DNA of the CDR3 is TGTGCCACCCAGGGGGCCTCCTACGAGCAGTACTTC. This chain links TRBV6-6 with TRBJ2-7; 8 bases line up with TRBD1. The CDR3 has 12 amino acids. Germline trimming cut 10 bases from V and 0 bases from J; bases unmatched to any gene: 2. Germline CDR1 MNHNY, CDR2 SVGAGI (reference sequence).

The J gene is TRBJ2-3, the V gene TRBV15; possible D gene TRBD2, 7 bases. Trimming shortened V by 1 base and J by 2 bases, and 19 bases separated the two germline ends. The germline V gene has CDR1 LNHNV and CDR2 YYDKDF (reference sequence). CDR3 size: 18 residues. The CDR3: CATSRGWFWEGDTDTQYF. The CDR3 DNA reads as TGTGCCACCAGCAGAGGATGGTTTTGGGAGGGGGACACAGATACGCAGTATTTT.

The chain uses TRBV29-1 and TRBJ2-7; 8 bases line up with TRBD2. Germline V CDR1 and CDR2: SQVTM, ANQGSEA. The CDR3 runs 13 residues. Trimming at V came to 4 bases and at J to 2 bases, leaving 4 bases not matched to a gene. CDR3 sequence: CSVGGGPTYEQYF. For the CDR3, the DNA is TGCAGCGTTGGCGGGGGGCCAACCTACGAGCAGTACTTC.

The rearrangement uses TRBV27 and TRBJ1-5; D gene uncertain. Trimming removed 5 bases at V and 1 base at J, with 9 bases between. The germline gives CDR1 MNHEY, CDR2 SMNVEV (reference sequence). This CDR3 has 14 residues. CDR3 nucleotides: TGTGCCAGCAGTCCCCTATGGAGCAATCAGCCCCAGCATTTT. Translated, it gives CASSPLWSNQPQHF.

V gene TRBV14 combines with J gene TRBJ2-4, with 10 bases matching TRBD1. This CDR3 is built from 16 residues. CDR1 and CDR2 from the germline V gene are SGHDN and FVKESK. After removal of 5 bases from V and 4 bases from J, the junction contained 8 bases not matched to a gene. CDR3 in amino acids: CASSARDRGSKNIQYF. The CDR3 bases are TGTGCCAGCAGCGCTAGGGACAGGGGTTCAAAAAACATTCAGTACTTC.

CDR3 sequence: CASSFTASGSWVPFF. CDR3 DNA sequence: TGTGCCAGCAGTTTTACCGCTAGCGGGAGTTGGGTGCCGTTCTTC. The genes are TRBV28 and TRBJ2-1, with TRBD2 matching over 10 bases. This CDR3 contains 15 residues. Germline V gives CDR1 MDHEN, CDR2 SYDVKM. With V trimmed by 3 bases and J by 15 bases, 14 bases remained unmatched.

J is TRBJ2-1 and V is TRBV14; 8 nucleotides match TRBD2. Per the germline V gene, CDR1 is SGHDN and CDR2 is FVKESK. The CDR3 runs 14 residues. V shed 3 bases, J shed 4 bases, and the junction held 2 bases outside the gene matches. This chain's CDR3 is CASSHQREYNEQFF. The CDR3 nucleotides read TGTGCCAGCAGCCACCAGCGGGAGTACAATGAGCAGTTCTTC.

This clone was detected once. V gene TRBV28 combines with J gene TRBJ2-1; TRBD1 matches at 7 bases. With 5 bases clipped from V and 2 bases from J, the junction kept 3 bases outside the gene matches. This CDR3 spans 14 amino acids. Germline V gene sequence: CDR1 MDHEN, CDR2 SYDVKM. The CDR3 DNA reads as TGTGCCAGCAGTCTGGGACAGCCCTACAATGAGCAGTTCTTC. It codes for CASSLGQPYNEQFF.

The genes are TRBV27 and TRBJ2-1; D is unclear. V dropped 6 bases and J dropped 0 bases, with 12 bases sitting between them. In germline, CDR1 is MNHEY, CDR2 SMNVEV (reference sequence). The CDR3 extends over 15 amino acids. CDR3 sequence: CASRILHSSYNEQFF. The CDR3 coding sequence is TGTGCCAGCAGAATTCTCCATAGCTCCTACAATGAGCAGTTCTTC.

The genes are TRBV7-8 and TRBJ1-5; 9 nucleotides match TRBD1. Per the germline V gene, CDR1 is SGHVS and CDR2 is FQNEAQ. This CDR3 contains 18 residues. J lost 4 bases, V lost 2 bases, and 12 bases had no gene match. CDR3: CASSLPTSGTGQNQPQHF. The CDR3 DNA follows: TGTGCCAGCAGCTTACCAACCTCCGGGACAGGGCAGAATCAGCCCCAGCATTTT.

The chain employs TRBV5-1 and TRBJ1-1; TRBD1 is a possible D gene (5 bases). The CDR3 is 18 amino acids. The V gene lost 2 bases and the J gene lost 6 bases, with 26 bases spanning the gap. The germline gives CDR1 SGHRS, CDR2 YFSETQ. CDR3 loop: CASSFLFSGPRGMSEAFF. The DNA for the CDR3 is TGCGCCAGCAGCTTCCTTTTTTCAGGGCCTCGGGGGATGTCTGAAGCTTTCTTT.

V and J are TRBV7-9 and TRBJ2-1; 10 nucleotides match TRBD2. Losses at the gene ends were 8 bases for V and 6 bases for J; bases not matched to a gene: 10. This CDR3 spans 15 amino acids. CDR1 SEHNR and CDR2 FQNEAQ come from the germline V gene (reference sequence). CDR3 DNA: TGTGCCAGCGGTGATTATTGGACTAGCGGCAATGAGCAGTTCTTC. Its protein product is CASGDYWTSGNEQFF.

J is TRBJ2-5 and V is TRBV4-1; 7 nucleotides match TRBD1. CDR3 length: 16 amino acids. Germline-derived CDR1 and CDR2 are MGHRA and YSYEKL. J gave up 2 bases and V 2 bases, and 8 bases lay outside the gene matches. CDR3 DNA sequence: TGCGCCAGCAGCCAACGGGCAGGGGGATCGCAAGAGACCCAGTACTTC. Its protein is CASSQRAGGSQETQYF.

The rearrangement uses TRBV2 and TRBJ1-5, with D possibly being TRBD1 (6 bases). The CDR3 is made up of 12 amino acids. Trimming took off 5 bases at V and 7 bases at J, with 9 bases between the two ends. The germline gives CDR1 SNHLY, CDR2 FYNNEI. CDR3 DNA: TGTGCCAGCAGTACAGGGAAGCAGCCCCAGCATTTT. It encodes CASSTGKQPQHF.

The CDR3 spells CASSLRQRGGNKTQYF. The CDR3 DNA follows: TGTGCCAGCAGCTTACGCCAGCGGGGGGGCAATAAGACCCAGTACTTC. The rearrangement uses TRBV13 and TRBJ2-5; 10 bases align to TRBD2. Looked up from germline, CDR1 is PRHDT and CDR2 is FYEKMQ (reference sequence). The CDR3 spans 16 residues. The ends lost 2 bases at V and 6 bases at J; junction bases unmatched: 9.

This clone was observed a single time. The CDR3 protein is CASSTGTGYNEQFF. CDR3 DNA: TGTGCCAGCAGCACCGGGACAGGGTACAATGAGCAGTTCTTC. The genes are TRBV9 and TRBJ2-1; 9 nucleotides line up with TRBD1. V shed 4 bases and J 4 bases; nucleotides not matched to a gene: 3. The CDR3 loop spans 14 amino acids. Germline V gene lookup returns CDR1 SGDLS and CDR2 YYNGEE.

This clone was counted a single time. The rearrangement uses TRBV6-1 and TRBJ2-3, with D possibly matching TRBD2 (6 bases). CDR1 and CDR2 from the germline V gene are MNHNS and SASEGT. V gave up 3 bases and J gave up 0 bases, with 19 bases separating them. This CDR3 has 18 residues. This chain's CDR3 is CASSEAGWAGYSTDTQYF. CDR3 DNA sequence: TGTGCCAGCAGTGAGGCGGGGTGGGCGGGATACAGCACAGATACGCAGTATTTT.

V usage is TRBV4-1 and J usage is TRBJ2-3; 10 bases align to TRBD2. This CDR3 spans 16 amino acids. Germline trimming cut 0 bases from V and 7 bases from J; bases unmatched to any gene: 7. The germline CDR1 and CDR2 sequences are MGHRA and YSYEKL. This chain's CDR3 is CASSQDSLAGPYTQYF. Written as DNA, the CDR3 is TGCGCCAGCAGCCAAGATTCACTAGCGGGGCCTTATACGCAGTATTTT.

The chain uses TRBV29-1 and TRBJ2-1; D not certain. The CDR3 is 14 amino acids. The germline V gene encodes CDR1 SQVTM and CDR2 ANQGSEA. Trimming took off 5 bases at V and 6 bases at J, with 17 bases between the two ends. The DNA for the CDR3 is TGCAGCGTTAACCCCCTTACAAGTCTCAATGAGCAGTTCTTC. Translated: CSVNPLTSLNEQFF.

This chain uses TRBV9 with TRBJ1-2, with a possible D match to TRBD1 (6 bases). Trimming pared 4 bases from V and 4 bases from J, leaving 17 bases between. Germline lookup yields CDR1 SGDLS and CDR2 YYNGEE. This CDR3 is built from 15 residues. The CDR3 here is CASSPSPDRGYGYTF. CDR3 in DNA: TGTGCCAGCAGCCCTAGTCCGGACAGAGGCTATGGCTACACCTTC.

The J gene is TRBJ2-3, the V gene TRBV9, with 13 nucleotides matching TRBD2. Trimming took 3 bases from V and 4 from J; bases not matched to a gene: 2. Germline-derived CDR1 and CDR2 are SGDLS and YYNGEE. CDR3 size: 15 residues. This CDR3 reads CASSGLAGGSDTQYF. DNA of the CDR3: TGTGCCAGCAGCGGACTAGCGGGAGGCTCAGATACGCAGTATTTT.

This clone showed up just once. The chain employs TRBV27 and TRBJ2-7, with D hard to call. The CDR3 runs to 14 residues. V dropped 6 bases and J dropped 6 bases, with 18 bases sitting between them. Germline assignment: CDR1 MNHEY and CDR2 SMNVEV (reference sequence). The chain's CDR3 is CASRVLGSPREQYF. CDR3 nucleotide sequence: TGTGCCAGCAGAGTTCTAGGTTCGCCTCGCGAGCAGTACTTC.